The 20 T cell receptor beta chains below all came from one sample that was sequenced in a study of pediatric ulcerative colitis (dated by TCRdb to between 2018 and 2021). During colonoscopy, one to two pinch biopsies were obtained from the rectum for research. Receptors were amplified or captured by the immunoSEQ multiplex PCR assay. TCRdb holds this immuneACCESS table with in-frame rearrangements only. Some clones are missing; in checked studies, unresolved V genes explain under half, and the rest has no known cause. The sample table holds more than 10,000 clones, of which 60% to 80% were seen once. The ten largest clones capture roughly 4.5% of the sample. Material for sequencing was gut tissue. Source of these receptors: a boy aged 10-17 years who was a control in a study of pediatric ulcerative colitis.

The chain joins TRBV7-9 to TRBJ2-7, with D perhaps matching TRBD1 (6 bases). The CDR3 covers 14 residues. V lost 5 bases and J 7 bases, leaving 18 bases between the germline ends. The germline V gene has CDR1 SEHNR and CDR2 FQNEAQ (reference sequence). CDR3 nucleotide sequence: TGTGCCAGCAGCCCCGACAGGCCTCCATTTGAGCAGTACTTC. It is translated as CASSPDRPPFEQYF.

The genes are TRBV5-4 and TRBJ2-3; 10 bases are shared with TRBD1. Germline-derived CDR1 and CDR2 are SGHNT and YYREEE (reference sequence). The trim removed 4 bases at V and 3 bases at J, leaving 2 bases unmatched. The CDR3 length is 14 residues. As DNA, the CDR3 is TGTGCCAGCAGCGTGGACAGGGGGACAGATACGCAGTATTTT. Its translation: CASSVDRGTDTQYF.

CDR3 sequence: CSVVNRGRAEAFF. The CDR3 nucleotides are TGCAGCGTTGTGAACAGGGGCCGGGCTGAAGCTTTCTTT. The rearrangement links TRBV29-1 to TRBJ1-1, with 7 bases identical to TRBD1. This CDR3 contains 13 residues. In germline, CDR1 is SQVTM, CDR2 ANQGSEA. V dropped 4 bases and J dropped 6; count of bases not matched to a gene: 8. Looking up the rest from reference TRBV29-1 and TRBJ1-1 gives the full variable domain: SAVISQKPSRDICQRGTSLTIQCQVDSQVTMMFWYRQQPGQSLTLIATANQGSEATYESGFVIDKFPISRPNLTFSTLTVSNMSPEDSSIYLCSVVNRGRAEAFFGQGTRLTVV.

The genes are TRBV11-2 and TRBJ2-2; 10 bases fit TRBD2. With 6 bases clipped from V and 2 bases from J, the junction kept 6 bases outside the gene matches. The CDR3 spans 16 residues. From germline, CDR1 is SGHAT and CDR2 FQNNGV. The CDR3 loop is CASRSLAGENTGELFF. The CDR3, as DNA: TGTGCCAGCAGAAGCCTAGCGGGGGAAAACACCGGGGAGCTGTTTTTT.

In its sample, this clone was seen once. CDR3 in DNA: TGTGCCAGCAGCCACTTCTCGGTATTCGACTATGGCTACACCTTC. The encoded protein is CASSHFSVFDYGYTF. The genes are TRBV11-2 and TRBJ1-2; D gene ambiguous. V gave up 5 bases and J gave up 3 bases, with 16 bases separating them. The CDR3 totals 15 residues. The V gene's germline CDR1 is SGHAT and CDR2 FQNNGV.

The chain joins TRBV7-2 to TRBJ2-5, with D possibly TRBD2 on 7 matching bases. The CDR3 runs 16 residues. Trimming took 1 base from V and 2 from J, leaving 14 bases between them. Germline V lookup: CDR1 SGHTA, CDR2 FQGNSA. In DNA, the CDR3 is TGTGCCAGCAGCTTAGGGGGGGGCCGGGGACAAGAGACCCAGTACTTC. As protein: CASSLGGGRGQETQYF.

The chain combines TRBV11-2 with TRBJ2-7; D tentatively fits TRBD1 or TRBD2 (5 bases each). Germline CDR1 and CDR2: SGHAT and FQNNGV. The V end lost 5 bases, the J end lost 3 bases, and 11 bases lay between the germline ends. This CDR3 region has 13 residues. The CDR3 bases are TGTGCCAGCAGCCGGGACCGTAACTACGAGCAGTACGTC. Translated: CASSRDRNYEQYV.

The sample holds a few counts of this clone. The chain uses TRBV4-1 and TRBJ2-1; D not certain. The CDR3 runs 14 residues. Per germline, CDR1 MGHRA and CDR2 YSYEKL. V was trimmed by 0 bases and J by 3 bases, leaving 6 bases between them. The DNA for the CDR3 is TGCGCCAGCAGCCAAGAGCCGAACTACAATGAGCAGTTCTTC. This sequence encodes CASSQEPNYNEQFF.

The rearrangement uses TRBV18 and TRBJ2-3, with TRBD1 identical over 8 bases. CDR1 KGHSH and CDR2 LQKENI come from the germline V gene. The CDR3 runs to 15 residues. J lost 1 base, V lost 4 bases, and 4 bases had no gene match. The CDR3 protein is CASSLDRGGTDTQYF. DNA of the CDR3: TGTGCCAGCTCACTCGACAGGGGCGGCACAGATACGCAGTATTTT.

V usage is TRBV19 and J usage is TRBJ2-6, with D perhaps TRBD2 (5 bases). This CDR3 has 17 amino acids. Trimming left V 3 bases short and J 1 base short, with 13 bases between. Per germline, CDR1 LNHDA and CDR2 SQIVND (reference sequence). The CDR3 sequence is CASSISDRGSGANVLTF. The CDR3 DNA sequence: TGTGCCAGTAGTATTAGTGACCGGGGATCTGGGGCCAACGTCCTGACTTTC. The full variable domain, with the rest looked up from reference TRBV19 and TRBJ2-6, is DGGITQSPKYLFRKEGQNVTLSCEQNLNHDAMYWYRQDPGQGLRLIYYSQIVNDFQKGDIAEGYSVSREKKESFPLTVTSAQKNPTAFYLCASSISDRGSGANVLTFGAGSRLTVL.

The chain uses TRBV4-2 and TRBJ2-5, with 7 bases matching TRBD2. V dropped 1 base and J dropped 6; count of bases not matched to a gene: 5. This CDR3 is built from 14 residues. The germline gives CDR1 LGHNA, CDR2 YNFKEQ. CDR3 residues: CASSQVGGSQTQYF. The CDR3 DNA reads TGTGCCAGCAGCCAAGTGGGCGGGAGCCAGACCCAGTACTTC.

This chain's CDR3 is CASSLTTALTYEQYF. CDR3 DNA sequence: TGTGCCAGCAGCTTAACGACAGCCTTAACCTACGAGCAGTACTTC. The chain recombines TRBV11-2 with TRBJ2-7; TRBD1 is a possible D gene (5 bases). CDR3 length: 15 amino acids. Germline CDR1 SGHAT, CDR2 FQNNGV. Trimming stripped 2 bases from V and 2 bases from J, with 13 bases between.

For this clone: This sample includes further DNA sequences coding for the same CDR3. The chain uses TRBV28 and TRBJ1-1, with D perhaps matching TRBD1 (5 bases). Germline loops: CDR1 MDHEN, CDR2 SYDVKM. The V gene lost 7 bases and the J gene lost 11 bases, with 14 bases spanning the gap. The CDR3 is made up of 11 amino acids. The CDR3 loop is CASTSAGGAFF. The CDR3 coding sequence is TGTGCCAGCACCTCCGCGGGGGGGGCTTTCTTT.

This chain joins TRBV30 and TRBJ1-1; 8 nucleotides match TRBD1. The CDR3 contains 14 residues. V shed 3 bases, J shed 3 bases, and the junction held 6 bases outside the gene matches. Germline V gene lookup returns CDR1 GTSNPN and CDR2 SVGIG (reference sequence). The CDR3 region has the DNA TGTGCCTGGAGATTTCCGGACAGGGACACTGAAGCTTTCTTT. Amino acid sequence: CAWRFPDRDTEAFF.

This clone was recorded only once. The gene calls are TRBV5-1 and TRBJ1-2, with 8 bases identical to TRBD1. The length of the CDR3 is 13 residues. After removal of 0 bases from V and 6 bases from J, the junction contained 1 base not matched to a gene. Germline V gives CDR1 SGHRS, CDR2 YFSETQ. The chain's CDR3 is CASSLGTGHGYTF. CDR3 nucleotide sequence: TGCGCCAGCAGCTTGGGGACAGGGCATGGCTACACCTTC.

This rearrangement joins TRBV27 to TRBJ2-3; 10 positions agree with TRBD2. The trim removed 6 bases at V and 6 bases at J, leaving 12 bases unmatched. Germline V CDR1 and CDR2: MNHEY, SMNVEV (reference sequence). The CDR3 has 16 residues. Here the CDR3 DNA reads TGTGCCAGCAGCCTCAAGCAAGCGGGAGGGGGGGATACGCAGTATTTT. Protein sequence: CASSLKQAGGGDTQYF.

This rearrangement joins TRBV6-6 to TRBJ2-5; 13 positions agree with TRBD2. CDR1 and CDR2 (germline): MNHNY, SVGAGI (reference sequence). V dropped 7 bases and J dropped 5; count of bases not matched to a gene: 7. This CDR3 has 15 amino acids. The CDR3, as DNA: TGTGCCAGCATCGGACTAGCGGGAGTAGGTGAGACCCAGTACTTC. It codes for CASIGLAGVGETQYF.

The chain has TRBV19 and TRBJ2-3; 7 bases are a match to TRBD2. CDR3 length: 14 amino acids. Germline CDR1 reads LNHDA; CDR2 reads SQIVND (reference sequence). J was trimmed by 1 base and V by 7 bases; bases with no gene match: 5. DNA of the CDR3: TGTGCCAGTACGGGGGGACTCCGCACAGATACGCAGTATTTT. Its translation is CASTGGLRTDTQYF.

The rearrangement joins TRBV7-9 to TRBJ1-1; no definite D call. V gave up 2 bases and J gave up 3 bases, with 7 bases separating them. Per the germline V gene, CDR1 is SEHNR and CDR2 is FQNEAQ (reference sequence). The CDR3 has 13 residues. The CDR3 bases are TGTGCCAGCAGCTTATTAACCGACACTGAAGCTTTCTTT. Amino acids: CASSLLTDTEAFF.

The rearrangement links TRBV18 to TRBJ1-2, with 9 nucleotides matching TRBD1. Germline trimming cut 2 bases from V and 4 bases from J; bases unmatched to any gene: 8. CDR3 length: 16 residues. From germline, CDR1 is KGHSH and CDR2 LQKENI. CDR3 residues: CASSPGGQGLLYGYTF. CDR3 nucleotide sequence: TGTGCCAGCTCACCAGGGGGACAGGGCCTCCTCTATGGCTACACCTTC.